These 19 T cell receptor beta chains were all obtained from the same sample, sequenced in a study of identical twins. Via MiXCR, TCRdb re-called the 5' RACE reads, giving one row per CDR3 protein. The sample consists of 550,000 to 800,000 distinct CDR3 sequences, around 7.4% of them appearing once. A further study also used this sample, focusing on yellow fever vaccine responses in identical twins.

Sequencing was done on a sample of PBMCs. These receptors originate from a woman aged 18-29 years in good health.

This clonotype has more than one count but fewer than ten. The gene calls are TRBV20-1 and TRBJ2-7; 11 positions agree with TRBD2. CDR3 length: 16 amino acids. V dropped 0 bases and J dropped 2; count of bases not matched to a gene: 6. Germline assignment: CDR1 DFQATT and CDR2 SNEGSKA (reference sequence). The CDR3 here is CSARDRGSGRAYEQYF. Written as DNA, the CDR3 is TGCAGTGCTAGAGATCGGGGTAGCGGGAGGGCCTACGAGCAGTACTTC.

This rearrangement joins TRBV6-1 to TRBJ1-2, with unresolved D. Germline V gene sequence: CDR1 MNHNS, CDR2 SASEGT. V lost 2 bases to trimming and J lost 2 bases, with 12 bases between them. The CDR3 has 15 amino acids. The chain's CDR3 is CASSELEGTNYGYTF. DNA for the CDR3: TGTGCCAGCAGTGAACTTGAGGGAACCAACTATGGCTACACCTTC.

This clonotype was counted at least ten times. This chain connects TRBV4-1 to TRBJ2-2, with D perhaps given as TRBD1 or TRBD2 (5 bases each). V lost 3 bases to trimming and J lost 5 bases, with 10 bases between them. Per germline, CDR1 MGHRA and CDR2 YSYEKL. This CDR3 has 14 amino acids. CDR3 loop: CASSQSEGTGELFF. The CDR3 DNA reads TGCGCCAGCAGCCAGTCAGAGGGGACCGGGGAGCTGTTTTTT.

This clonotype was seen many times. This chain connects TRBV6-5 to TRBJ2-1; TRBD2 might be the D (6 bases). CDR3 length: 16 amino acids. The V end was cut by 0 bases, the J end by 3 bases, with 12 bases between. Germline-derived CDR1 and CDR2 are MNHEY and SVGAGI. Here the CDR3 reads CASSYSTGDDYNEQFF. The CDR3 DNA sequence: TGTGCCAGCAGTTACTCGACGGGGGACGACTACAATGAGCAGTTCTTC.

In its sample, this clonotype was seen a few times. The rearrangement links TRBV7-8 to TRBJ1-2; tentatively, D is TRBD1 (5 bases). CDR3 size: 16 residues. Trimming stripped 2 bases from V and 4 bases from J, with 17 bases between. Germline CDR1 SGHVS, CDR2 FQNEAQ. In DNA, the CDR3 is TGTGCCAGCAGCTTACCTTTCGCAGGGAACGTCTATGGCTACACCTTC. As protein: CASSLPFAGNVYGYTF.

This CDR3 is CASGQGLTDTQYF. The CDR3 nucleotides read TGTGCCAGCGGACAGGGACTCACAGATACGCAGTATTTT. The gene calls are TRBV27 and TRBJ2-3, with 8 bases matching TRBD1. This CDR3 has 13 residues. Trimming cost V 8 bases and J 2 bases; bases outside gene matches: 3. Germline CDR1 is MNHEY and CDR2 is SMNVEV (reference sequence).

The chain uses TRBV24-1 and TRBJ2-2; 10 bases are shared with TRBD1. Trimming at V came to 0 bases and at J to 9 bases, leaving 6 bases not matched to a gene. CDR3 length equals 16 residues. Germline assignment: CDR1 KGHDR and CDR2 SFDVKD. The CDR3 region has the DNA TGTGCCACCAGTGATTTGGAGACAGGGGGCATCAGGGAGCTGTTTTTT. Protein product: CATSDLETGGIRELFF.

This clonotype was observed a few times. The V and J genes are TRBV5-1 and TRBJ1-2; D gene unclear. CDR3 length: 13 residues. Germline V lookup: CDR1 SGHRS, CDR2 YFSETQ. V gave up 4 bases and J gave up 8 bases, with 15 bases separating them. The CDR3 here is CASSPGPNLGYTF. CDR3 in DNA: TGCGCCAGCAGCCCGGGCCCGAACTTGGGCTACACCTTC.

CDR3 sequence (DNA): TGTGCCAGCACCCTGCGGAAGGTGACTAATGAAAAACTGTTTTTT. Its protein product is CASTLRKVTNEKLFF. This chain joins TRBV2 and TRBJ1-4; unclear D gene. This CDR3 region has 15 residues. CDR1 and CDR2 from the germline V gene are SNHLY and FYNNEI. Trimming stripped 7 bases from V and 2 bases from J, with 14 bases between.

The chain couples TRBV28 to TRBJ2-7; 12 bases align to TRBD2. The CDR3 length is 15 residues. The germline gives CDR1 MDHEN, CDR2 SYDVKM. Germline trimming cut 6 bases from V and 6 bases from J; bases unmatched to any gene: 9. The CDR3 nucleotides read TGTGCCAGCAGACCTCCGGGACTAGCGGGTTCCGAGCAGTACTTC. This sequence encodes CASRPPGLAGSEQYF.

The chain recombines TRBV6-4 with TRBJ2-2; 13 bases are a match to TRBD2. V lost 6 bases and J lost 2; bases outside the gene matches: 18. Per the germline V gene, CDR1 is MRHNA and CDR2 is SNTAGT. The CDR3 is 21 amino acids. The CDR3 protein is CASSHPFNGLAGEGNTGELFF. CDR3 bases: TGTGCCAGCAGCCACCCCTTCAACGGACTAGCGGGAGAAGGAAACACCGGGGAGCTGTTTTTT.

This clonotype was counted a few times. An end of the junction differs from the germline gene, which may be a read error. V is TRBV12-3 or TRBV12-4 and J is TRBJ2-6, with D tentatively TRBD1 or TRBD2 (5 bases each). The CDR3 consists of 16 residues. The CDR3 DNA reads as TGTGTCAGCAGTTCGGGACGGATCTCTGGGGCCAACGTCCTGACTTTC. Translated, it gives CVSSSGRISGANVLTF.

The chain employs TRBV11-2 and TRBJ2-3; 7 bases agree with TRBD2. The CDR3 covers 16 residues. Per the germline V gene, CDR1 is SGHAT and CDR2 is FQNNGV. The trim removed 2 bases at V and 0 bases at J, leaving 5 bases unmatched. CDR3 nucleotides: TGTGCCAGCAGCTTAAGGCCGGGGGGTAGCACAGATACGCAGTATTTT. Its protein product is CASSLRPGGSTDTQYF.

The CDR3 DNA sequence: TGCAGTGCTAAACCGGGGAGTGAAGCTTTCTTT. It encodes CSAKPGSEAFF. V is TRBV20-1 and J is TRBJ1-1, with D unclear. From germline, CDR1 is DFQATT and CDR2 SNEGSKA (reference sequence). This CDR3 spans 11 amino acids. Trimming left V 4 bases short and J 7 bases short, with 10 bases between.

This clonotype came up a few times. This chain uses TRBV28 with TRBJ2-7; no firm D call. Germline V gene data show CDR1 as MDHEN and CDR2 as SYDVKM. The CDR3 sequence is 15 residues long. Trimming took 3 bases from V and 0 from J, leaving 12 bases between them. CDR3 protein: CASSFGTESSYEQYF. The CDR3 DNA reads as TGTGCCAGCAGTTTCGGAACGGAGAGCTCCTACGAGCAGTACTTC.

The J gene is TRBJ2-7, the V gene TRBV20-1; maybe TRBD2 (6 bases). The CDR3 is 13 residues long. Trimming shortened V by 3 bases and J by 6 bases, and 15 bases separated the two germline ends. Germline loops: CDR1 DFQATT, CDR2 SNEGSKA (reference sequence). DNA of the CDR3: TGCAGTGCTAGTCGACTACTAGCAGGCGAGCAGTACTTC. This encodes CSASRLLAGEQYF.

The CDR3 region is CSVDSLGLAGNEQFF. The CDR3, as DNA: TGCAGCGTTGATTCCTTGGGACTAGCGGGCAATGAGCAGTTCTTC. The chain carries TRBV29-1 and TRBJ2-1, with 12 bases that match TRBD2. The CDR3 runs 15 residues. With 3 bases clipped from V and 6 bases from J, the junction kept 6 bases outside the gene matches. Germline V gene lookup returns CDR1 SQVTM and CDR2 ANQGSEA.

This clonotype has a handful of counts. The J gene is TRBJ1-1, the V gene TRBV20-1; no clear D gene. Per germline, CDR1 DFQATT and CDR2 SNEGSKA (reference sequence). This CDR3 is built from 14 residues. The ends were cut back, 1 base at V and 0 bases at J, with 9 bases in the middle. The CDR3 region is CSARGNFLNTEAFF. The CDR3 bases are TGCAGTGCTAGAGGTAACTTCCTGAACACTGAAGCTTTCTTT.

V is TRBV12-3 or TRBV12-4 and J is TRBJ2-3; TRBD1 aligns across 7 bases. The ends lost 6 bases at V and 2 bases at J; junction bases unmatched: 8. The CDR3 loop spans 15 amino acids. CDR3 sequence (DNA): TGTGCCAGCAGCCCCCGGGACAGAGCCACAGATACGCAGTATTTT. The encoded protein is CASSPRDRATDTQYF.